This is a list of T cell receptor beta chains from one sample in a study of T cell repertoires in cytomegalovirus infection. TCRdb re-called the reads through MiXCR, storing one row per CDR3 protein. The sample shows approximately 700,000 distinct CDR3 sequences, less than 40% of them seen only once. Specimen: PBMCs. These receptors came from a human donor in good health (CMV status not recorded). Some clones in this sample may be carry-over from other donors' samples. Both conserved end residues are part of each CDR3. Size is stated for part of the rows, as once, few or many counts, or as a class when the clone is expanded.

TRBJ1-4 TRBV5-5 NA CASSPTGRENEKLFF
TRBJ1-3 TRBV7-9 few CASSLTGAGSGNTIYF
TRBJ2-7 TRBV27 NA CASSFGGRLYEQYF
TRBJ1-2 TRBV10-3 few CAISESSLVRYGYTF
TRBJ2-1 TRBV19 many CASSAGLAGTPEQFF
TRBJ2-1 TRBV20-1 few CSARAQGSGSGGEQFF
TRBJ2-7 TRBV12-3/TRBV12-4 NA CASRTWWGEQYF
TRBJ2-5 TRBV10-3 NA CAISETGRRQETQYF
TRBJ2-3 TRBV6-5 NA CASSFETSGSFPDTQYF
TRBJ1-5 TRBV27 NA CASSLEGRHNQPQHF
TRBJ1-2 TRBV12-3/TRBV12-4 NA CASRTKDTGQHGYTF
TRBJ1-2 TRBV5-1 NA CASSLLKGTGGLGYPF
TRBJ2-5 TRBV27 few CASSFGMGQETQYF
TRBJ1-2 TRBV12-3/TRBV12-4 NA CASSPLQGVTGTAGDGYTF
TRBJ1-2 TRBV7-9 few CASSLAMVNYGYTF
TRBJ1-6 TRBV11-2 NA CASSHLALDSPLHF
TRBJ1-2 TRBV6-6 NA CASRYTDRPYGYTF
TRBJ2-1 TRBV7-6 NA CASSWTDRSYNEQFF
TRBJ1-2 TRBV28 NA CASSLVRTGAFGGYTF
TRBJ1-2 TRBV20-1 few CSARDSAFGYGYTF
TRBJ2-1 TRBV12-3/TRBV12-4 NA CASSPSGGASSYNEQFF
TRBJ1-5 TRBV7-9 NA CASSHDRDGNQPQHF
TRBJ1-4 TRBV7-2 few CASSLAVTSNEKLFF
TRBJ2-4 TRBV5-6 NA CASSLTTLAKNIQYF
TRBJ2-7 TRBV7-2 few CASSLQTGHSYEQYF
TRBJ2-1 TRBV7-6 few CASSLGTGWVGNNEQFF
TRBJ2-5 TRBV2 NA CASSDGGNQETQYF
TRBJ1-1 TRBV12-5 NA CASGWEGLEAFF
TRBJ1-5 TRBV6-2/TRBV6-3 many CASSYYPGLNSNQPQHF
TRBJ2-5 TRBV6-8 NA CALGGGTQETQYF
TRBJ2-5 TRBV7-2 NA CASSLGGGQGKKTQYF
TRBJ1-1 TRBV15 few CATEPGLNTEAFF
TRBJ2-6 TRBV9 NA CASSVAAGANVLSF
TRBJ2-3 TRBV19 NA CASSVTPGGPQQYF
TRBJ1-3 TRBV19 NA CAARAGRSGNTIYF
TRBJ2-2 TRBV10-3 few CAISSPNVRQGALLTGELFF
TRBJ2-1 TRBV11-3 many CASSRTRGGDSSYNEQFF
TRBJ2-1 TRBV11-1 few CASSLGGLAGGPVSYNEQFF
TRBJ2-7 TRBV20-1 NA CSARLAGLYEQYF
TRBJ1-2 TRBV19 once CASYRPGTANGYTF
TRBJ1-1 TRBV12-3/TRBV12-4 NA CASSSGLRTGGEAFF
TRBJ1-5 TRBV15 NA CATSTDRADQPQHF
TRBJ1-1 TRBV7-9 few CASSLVNRGGTEAFF
TRBJ2-1 TRBV6-5 many CATESTSDSPRRYNEQFF
TRBJ1-3 TRBV20-1 NA CSARTPGLSGNTIYF
TRBJ2-3 TRBV25-1 few CASSEPLPGQDRTDTQYF
TRBJ2-3 TRBV6-1 few CASRETSGSADTQYF
TRBJ1-2 TRBV29-1 NA CSDGQDPRRDYGYTF
TRBJ1-5 TRBV12-3/TRBV12-4 many CASSPPSGLAGQPQHF
TRBJ2-1 TRBV7-6 few CASSPATGYLYNEQFF
TRBJ2-2 TRBV15 once CATSRPRGATGELFF
TRBJ2-1 TRBV7-8 NA CASSLGGLGGDEQFF
TRBJ1-5 TRBV6-2/TRBV6-3 NA CASSYSLLPQHF